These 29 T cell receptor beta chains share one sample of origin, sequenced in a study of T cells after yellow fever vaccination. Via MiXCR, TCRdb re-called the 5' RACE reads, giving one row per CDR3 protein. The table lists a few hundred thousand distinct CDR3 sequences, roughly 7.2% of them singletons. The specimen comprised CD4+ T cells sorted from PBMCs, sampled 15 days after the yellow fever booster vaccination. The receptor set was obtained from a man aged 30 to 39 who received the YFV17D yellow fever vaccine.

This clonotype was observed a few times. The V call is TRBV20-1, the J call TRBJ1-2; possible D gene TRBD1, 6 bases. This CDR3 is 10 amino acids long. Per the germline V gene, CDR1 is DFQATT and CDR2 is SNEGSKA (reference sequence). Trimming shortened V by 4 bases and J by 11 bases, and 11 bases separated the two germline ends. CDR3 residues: CSATDSLYTF. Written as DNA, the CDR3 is TGCAGTGCTACGGACAGTCTTTACACCTTC.

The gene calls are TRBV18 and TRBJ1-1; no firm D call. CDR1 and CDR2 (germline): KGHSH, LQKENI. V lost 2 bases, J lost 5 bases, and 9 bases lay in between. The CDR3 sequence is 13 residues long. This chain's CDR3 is CASSPGESTEAFF. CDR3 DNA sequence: TGTGCCAGCTCACCAGGCGAGAGTACTGAAGCTTTCTTT.

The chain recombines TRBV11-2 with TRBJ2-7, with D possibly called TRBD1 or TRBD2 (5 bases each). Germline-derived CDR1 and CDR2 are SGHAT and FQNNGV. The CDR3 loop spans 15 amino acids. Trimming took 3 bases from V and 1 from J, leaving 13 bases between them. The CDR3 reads CASSLGDEASYEQYF. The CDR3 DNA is TGTGCCAGCAGCTTGGGGGATGAGGCTTCCTACGAGCAGTACTTC.

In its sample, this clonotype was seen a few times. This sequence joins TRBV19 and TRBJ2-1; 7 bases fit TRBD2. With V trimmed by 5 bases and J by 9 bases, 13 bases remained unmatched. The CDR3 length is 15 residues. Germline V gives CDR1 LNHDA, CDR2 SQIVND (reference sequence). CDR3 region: CASSRRRELGSEQFF. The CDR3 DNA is TGTGCCAGTAGTCGGAGGCGGGAGCTCGGAAGTGAGCAGTTCTTC.

CDR3 sequence reads: CASSLPSGSFSYNEQFF. CDR3 nucleotides: TGTGCCAGCAGCTTACCTAGCGGGAGTTTTTCCTACAATGAGCAGTTCTTC. The chain joins TRBV5-4 to TRBJ2-1, with TRBD2 identical over 10 bases. The V gene end was trimmed by 2 bases and the J gene end by 1 base; junction bases not matched to a gene: 6. The germline CDR1 and CDR2 sequences are SGHNT and YYREEE (reference sequence). The CDR3 loop spans 17 amino acids.

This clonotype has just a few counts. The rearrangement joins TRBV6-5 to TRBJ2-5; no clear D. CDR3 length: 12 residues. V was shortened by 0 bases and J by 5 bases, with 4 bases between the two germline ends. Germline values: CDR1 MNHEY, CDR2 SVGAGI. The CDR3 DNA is TGTGCCAGCAGTTACTCGAAGGAGACCCAGTACTTC. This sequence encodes CASSYSKETQYF.

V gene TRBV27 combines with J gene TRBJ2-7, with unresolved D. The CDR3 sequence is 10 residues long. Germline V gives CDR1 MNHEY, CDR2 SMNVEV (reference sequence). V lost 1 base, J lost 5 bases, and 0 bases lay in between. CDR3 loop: CASSLYEQYF. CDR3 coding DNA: TGTGCCAGCAGTTTATACGAGCAGTACTTC.

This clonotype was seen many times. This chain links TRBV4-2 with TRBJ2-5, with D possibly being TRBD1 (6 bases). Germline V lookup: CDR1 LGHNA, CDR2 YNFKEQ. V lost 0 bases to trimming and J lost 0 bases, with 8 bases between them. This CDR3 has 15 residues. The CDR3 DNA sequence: TGTGCCAGCAGCCAAGACAGGGGAGACCAAGAGACCCAGTACTTC. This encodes CASSQDRGDQETQYF.

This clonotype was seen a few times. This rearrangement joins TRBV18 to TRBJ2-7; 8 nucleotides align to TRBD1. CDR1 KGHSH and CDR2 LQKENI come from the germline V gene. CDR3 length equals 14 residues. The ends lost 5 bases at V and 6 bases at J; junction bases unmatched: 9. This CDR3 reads CASSTGTGSLEQYF. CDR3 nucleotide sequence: TGTGCCAGCTCAACCGGGACAGGCAGCCTCGAGCAGTACTTC.

The DNA of the CDR3 is TGTGCCAGCAGCCCCGGGGGGGCGCGAGAAAAACTGTTTTTT. Amino acid sequence: CASSPGGAREKLFF. V gene TRBV7-2 combines with J gene TRBJ1-4; the D gene is possibly TRBD1 (6 bases). Trimming left V 5 bases short and J 8 bases short, with 15 bases between. In germline, CDR1 is SGHTA, CDR2 FQGNSA. The CDR3 runs to 14 residues.

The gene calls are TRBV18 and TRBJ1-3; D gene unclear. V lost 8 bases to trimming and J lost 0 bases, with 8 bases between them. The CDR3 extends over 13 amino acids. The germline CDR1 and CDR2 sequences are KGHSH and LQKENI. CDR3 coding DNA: TGTGCCAGCACCGGGAACTCTGGAAACACCATATATTTT. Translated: CASTGNSGNTIYF.

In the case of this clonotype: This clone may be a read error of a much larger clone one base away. The CDR3: CASSLRQRQYF. CDR3 nucleotide sequence: TGCGCCAGCAGCCTTCGACAGCGGCAGTACTTC. The chain employs TRBV5-1 and TRBJ2-7; a weak D match, TRBD1 (5 bases). This CDR3 is built from 11 residues. The V and J ends lost 4 bases and 9 bases respectively, with 11 bases between them. Germline assignment: CDR1 SGHRS and CDR2 YFSETQ.

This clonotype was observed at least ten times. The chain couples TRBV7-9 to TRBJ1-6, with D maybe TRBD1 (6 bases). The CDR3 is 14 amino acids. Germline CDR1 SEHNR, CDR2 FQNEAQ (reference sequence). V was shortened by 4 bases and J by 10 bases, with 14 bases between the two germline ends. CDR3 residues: CASSSYRDRSPLHF. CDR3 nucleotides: TGTGCCAGCAGCTCCTACAGGGATCGCTCACCCCTCCACTTT.

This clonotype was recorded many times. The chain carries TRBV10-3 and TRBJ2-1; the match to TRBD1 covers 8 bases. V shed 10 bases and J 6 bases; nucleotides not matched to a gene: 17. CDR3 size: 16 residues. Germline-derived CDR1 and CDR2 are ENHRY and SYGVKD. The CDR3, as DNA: TGTGCCACCCTACGGATTCGACAGGGGAACGGCAATGAGCAGTTCTTC. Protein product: CATLRIRQGNGNEQFF.

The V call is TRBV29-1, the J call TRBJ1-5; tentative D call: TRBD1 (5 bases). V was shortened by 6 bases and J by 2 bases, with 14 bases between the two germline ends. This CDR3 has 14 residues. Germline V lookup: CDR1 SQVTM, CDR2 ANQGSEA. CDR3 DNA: TGCAGCGTGATAGAACAGGACGGCAATCAGCCCCAGCATTTT. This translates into CSVIEQDGNQPQHF.

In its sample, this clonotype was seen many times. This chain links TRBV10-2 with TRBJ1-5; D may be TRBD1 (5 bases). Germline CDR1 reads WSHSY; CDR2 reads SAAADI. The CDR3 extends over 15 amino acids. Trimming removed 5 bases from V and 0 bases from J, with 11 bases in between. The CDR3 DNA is TGCGCCAGCAGTTTTGGGACGCCTAGCAATCAGCCCCAGCATTTT. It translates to CASSFGTPSNQPQHF.

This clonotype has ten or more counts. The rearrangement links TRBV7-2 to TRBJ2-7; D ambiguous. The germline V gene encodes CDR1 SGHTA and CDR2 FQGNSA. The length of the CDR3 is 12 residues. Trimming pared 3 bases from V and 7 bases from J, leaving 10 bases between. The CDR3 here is CASSFPLREQYF. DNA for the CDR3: TGTGCCAGCAGCTTCCCCTTGAGGGAGCAGTACTTC.

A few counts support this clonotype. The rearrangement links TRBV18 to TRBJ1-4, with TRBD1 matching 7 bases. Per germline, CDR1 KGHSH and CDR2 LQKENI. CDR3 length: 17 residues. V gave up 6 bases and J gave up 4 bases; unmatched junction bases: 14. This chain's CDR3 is CASSLTTGTVYNEKLFF. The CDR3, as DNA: TGTGCCAGCTCCCTCACTACCGGGACAGTGTATAATGAAAAACTGTTTTTT. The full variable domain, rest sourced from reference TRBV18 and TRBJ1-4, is NAGVMQNPRHLVRRRGQEARLRCSPMKGHSHVYWYRQLPEEGLKFMVYLQKENIIDESGMPKERFSAEFPKEGPSILRIQQVVRGDSAAYFCASSLTTGTVYNEKLFFGSGTQLSVL.

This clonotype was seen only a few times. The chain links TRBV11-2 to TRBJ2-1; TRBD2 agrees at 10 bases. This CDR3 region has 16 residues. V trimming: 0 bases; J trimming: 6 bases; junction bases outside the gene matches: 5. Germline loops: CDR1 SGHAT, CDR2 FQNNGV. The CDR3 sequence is CASSLELAGWGNEQFF. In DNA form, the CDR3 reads TGTGCCAGCAGCTTAGAACTAGCGGGATGGGGCAATGAGCAGTTCTTC.

CDR3 region: CASSLRDRGNEQYF. CDR3 coding DNA: TGTGCCAGCAGCCTCCGGGACAGGGGGAACGAGCAGTACTTC. The genes are TRBV6-8 and TRBJ2-7, with 11 bases lining up with TRBD1. The ends lost 6 bases at V and 5 bases at J; junction bases unmatched: 6. The CDR3 has 14 amino acids. The V gene's germline CDR1 is MNHGY and CDR2 SAAAGT.

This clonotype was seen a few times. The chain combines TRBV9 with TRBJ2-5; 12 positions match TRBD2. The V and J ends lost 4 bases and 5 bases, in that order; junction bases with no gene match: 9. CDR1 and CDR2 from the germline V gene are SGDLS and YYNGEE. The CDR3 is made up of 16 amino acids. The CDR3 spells CASSQFLAGGFETQYF. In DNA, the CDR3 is TGTGCCAGCAGCCAATTTCTAGCGGGAGGGTTTGAGACCCAGTACTTC.

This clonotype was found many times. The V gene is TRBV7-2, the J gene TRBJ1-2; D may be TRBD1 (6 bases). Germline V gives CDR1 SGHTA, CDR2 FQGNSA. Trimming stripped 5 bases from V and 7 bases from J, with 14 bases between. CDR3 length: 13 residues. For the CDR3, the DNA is TGTGCCAGCAGCCTAGACAGGAAGCTTGGCTACACCTTC. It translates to CASSLDRKLGYTF.

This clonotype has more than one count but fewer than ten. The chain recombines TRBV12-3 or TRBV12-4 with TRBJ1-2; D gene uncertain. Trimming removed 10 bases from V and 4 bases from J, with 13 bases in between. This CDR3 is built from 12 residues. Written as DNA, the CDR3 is TGTGCCACCCGGACGGACCCCTATGGCTACACCTTC. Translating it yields CATRTDPYGYTF.

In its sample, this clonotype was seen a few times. The CDR3 here is CASREQGGYGYTF. In DNA, the CDR3 is TGTGCCAGCAGAGAACAAGGGGGTTATGGCTACACCTTC. The rearrangement uses TRBV6-2 or TRBV6-3 and TRBJ1-2; a possible D gene is TRBD1 (6 bases). CDR3 length: 13 residues. The germline V and J ends were trimmed by 6 bases and 5 bases, with 13 bases remaining between them. The V gene's germline CDR1 is MNHEY and CDR2 SVGEGT.

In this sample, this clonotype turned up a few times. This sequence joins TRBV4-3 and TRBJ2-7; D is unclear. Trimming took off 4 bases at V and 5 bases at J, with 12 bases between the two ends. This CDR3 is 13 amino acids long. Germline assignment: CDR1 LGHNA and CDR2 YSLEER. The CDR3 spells CASSPRLSDEQYF. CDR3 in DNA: TGCGCCAGCAGCCCCCGCTTATCCGACGAGCAGTACTTC.

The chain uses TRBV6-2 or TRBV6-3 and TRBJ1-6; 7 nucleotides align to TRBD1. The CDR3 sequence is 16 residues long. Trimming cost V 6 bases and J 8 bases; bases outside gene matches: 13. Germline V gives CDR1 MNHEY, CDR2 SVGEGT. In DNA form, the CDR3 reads TGTGCCAGCAGATCACCCCACAGGGGAATTGATTCACCCCTCCACTTT. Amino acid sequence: CASRSPHRGIDSPLHF.

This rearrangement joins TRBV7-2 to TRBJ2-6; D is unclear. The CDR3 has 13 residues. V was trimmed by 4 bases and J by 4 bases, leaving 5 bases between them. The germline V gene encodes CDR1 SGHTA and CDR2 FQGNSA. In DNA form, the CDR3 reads TGTGCCAGCAGCTCCGACGGGGCCAACGTCCTGACTTTC. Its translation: CASSSDGANVLTF.

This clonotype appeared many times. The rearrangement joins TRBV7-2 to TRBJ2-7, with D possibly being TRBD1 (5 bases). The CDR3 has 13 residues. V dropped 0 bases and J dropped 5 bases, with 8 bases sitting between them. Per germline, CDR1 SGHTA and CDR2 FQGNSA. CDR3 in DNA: TGTGCCAGCAGCTTAGCGCTCAGGGACGAGCAGTACTTC. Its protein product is CASSLALRDEQYF.

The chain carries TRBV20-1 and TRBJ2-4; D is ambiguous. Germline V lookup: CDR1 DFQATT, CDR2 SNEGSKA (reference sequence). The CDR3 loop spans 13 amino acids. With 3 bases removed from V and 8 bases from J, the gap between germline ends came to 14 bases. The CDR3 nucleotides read TGCAGTGCTAGGGGATCCGTTCGGGACATTCAGTACTTC. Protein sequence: CSARGSVRDIQYF.